Given below is one T cell receptor beta chain in context. The target antigen is unknown. The record originates from a study of chemoradiotherapy in HPV16-positive cancers. The CDR3 has 14 amino acids. Germline V gene lookup returns CDR1 MGHDK and CDR2 SYGVNS. The V gene lost 3 bases and the J gene lost 6 bases, with 15 bases spanning the gap. Study findings and constraints: HPV-responsive T-cell expansion during chemoradiotherapy was linked to improved recurrence-free survival in HPV16-positive patients.

Method: immunoSEQ multiplex PCR; TCRdb's copy keeps in-frame clones and lacks some. The profile shows 45,000 to 60,000 clones, more than 90% of them singletons. Specimen: blood, collected from a patient who underwent chemoradiotherapy. The chain is built from TRBV25-1 and TRBJ2-7, with D unclear. The clonotype comes from a human donor with HPV-associated anogenital cancer. CDR3 sequence reads: CASSEVPRGSEQYF. In DNA, the CDR3 is TGTGCCAGCAGTGAGGTCCCGAGAGGCTCCGAGCAGTACTTC.